The 5 T cell receptor beta chains listed next were all sequenced from one sample in a study of cytomegalovirus exposure and HLA in healthy donors. A multiplex PCR was run with 60 Vbeta primers and 13 Jbeta primers. Assay used: immunoSEQ multiplex PCR; TCRdb lists only in-frame clones, some missing. The sample includes 90,000 to 150,000 clones, approximately 80% of them seen just once. The sample taken for sequencing was PBMCs. The receptors shown here come from a man aged 40-49 years in good health and CMV-seropositive.

About this clone itself: Other DNA sequences in this sample translate to the same CDR3. The gene calls are TRBV19 and TRBJ1-2; no definite D call. CDR3 length: 13 residues. Germline V gene lookup returns CDR1 LNHDA and CDR2 SQIVND (reference sequence). V dropped 10 bases and J dropped 4 bases, with 16 bases sitting between them. CDR3 sequence: CATSSPGFYGYTF. Written as DNA, the CDR3 is TGTGCCACCTCTTCCCCAGGCTTCTATGGCTACACCTTC.

CDR3 coding DNA: TGTGCCAGCAGCTTCGGGTTTAGCGGGGGGCCAACAGATACGCAGTATTTT. The encoded protein is CASSFGFSGGPTDTQYF. V and J are TRBV5-8 and TRBJ2-3, with TRBD2 matching 10 bases. Germline V gene lookup returns CDR1 SGHTS and CDR2 YDEGEE. With V trimmed by 2 bases and J by 3 bases, 9 bases remained unmatched. This CDR3 is built from 17 residues. Looking up the rest from reference TRBV5-8 and TRBJ2-3 gives the full variable domain: EAGVTQSPTHLIKTRGQQATLRCSPISGHTSVYWYQQALGLGLQFLLWYDEGEERNRGNFPPRFSGRQFPNYSSELNVNALELEDSALYLCASSFGFSGGPTDTQYFGPGTRLTVL.

The chain recombines TRBV5-5 with TRBJ1-2; no clear D gene. Trimming removed 2 bases from V and 4 bases from J, with 21 bases in between. This CDR3 comprises 17 residues. Germline V CDR1 and CDR2: SGHKS, YYEKEE (reference sequence). The CDR3, as DNA: TGTGCCAGCAGCTTCGAGGGAGCGGGAAGGCCTACCTATGGCTACACCTTC. It is translated as CASSFEGAGRPTYGYTF.

The chain uses TRBV9 and TRBJ1-1; D remains ambiguous. CDR1 and CDR2 (germline): SGDLS, YYNGEE. The length of the CDR3 is 16 residues. Trimming stripped 0 bases from V and 0 bases from J, with 12 bases between. This chain's CDR3 is CASSVDPGAMNTEAFF. Written as DNA, the CDR3 is TGTGCCAGCAGCGTAGACCCGGGAGCCATGAACACTGAAGCTTTCTTT.

This clone is a singleton in its sample. The chain recombines TRBV11-3 with TRBJ2-2, with D possibly being TRBD1 (6 bases). V lost 5 bases to trimming and J lost 2 bases, with 12 bases between them. Germline assignment: CDR1 SGHNT and CDR2 YENEEA. The CDR3 length is 15 residues. The CDR3 loop is CASSPGDVNTGELFF. Written as DNA, the CDR3 is TGTGCCAGCAGCCCAGGGGACGTTAACACCGGGGAGCTGTTTTTT.